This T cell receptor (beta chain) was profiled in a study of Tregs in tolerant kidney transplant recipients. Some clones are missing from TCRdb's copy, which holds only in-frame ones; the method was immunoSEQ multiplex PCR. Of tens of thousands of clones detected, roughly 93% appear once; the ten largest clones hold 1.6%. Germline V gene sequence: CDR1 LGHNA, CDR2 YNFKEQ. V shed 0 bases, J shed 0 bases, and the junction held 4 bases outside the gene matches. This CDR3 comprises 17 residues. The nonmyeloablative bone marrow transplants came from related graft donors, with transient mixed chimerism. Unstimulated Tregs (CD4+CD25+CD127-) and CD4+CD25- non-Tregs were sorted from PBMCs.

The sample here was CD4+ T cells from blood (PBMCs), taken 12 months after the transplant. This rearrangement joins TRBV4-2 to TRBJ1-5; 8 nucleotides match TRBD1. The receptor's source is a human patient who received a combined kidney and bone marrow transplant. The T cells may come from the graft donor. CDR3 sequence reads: CASSQDPGGISNQPQHF. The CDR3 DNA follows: TGTGCCAGCAGCCAAGATCCAGGGGGCATTAGCAATCAGCCCCAGCATTTT.